This TCR beta chain was found in a study of CXCR3-negative and CXCR3-positive naive CD8 T cells. Findings and limits, study-wide: Diversity ran similarly high across both naive subsets but far lower in memory CD8+ cells.

With respect to this clonotype: Its antigen remains unknown.

Every CD8+ subset sample held approximately 320,000 flow-sorted cells, done in triplicate. UMI-tagged TRB cDNA libraries were built via 5' RACE. One entry per CDR3 protein, without DNA, is what TCRdb gives after re-calling the 5' RACE reads. Reported are about 130,000 distinct CDR3 sequences; the ten largest clones contain 0.25% to 0.35%. The CDR3 has 16 residues. CDR1 is SQVTM, CDR2 ANQGSEA, per germline. This chain uses TRBV29-1 with TRBJ2-6; TCRdb proposes TRBD1, but this gene call is untestable without DNA. Sequencing was performed on naive CXCR3- CD8+ T cells from blood. As for subset: CD45RO-CCR7+CD27+CD95- naive CD8+ T cells lacking CXCR3 (TNR3-). The TCR was taken from a human donor in good health. Some clones in this sample may be carry-over from other donors' samples. CDR3 sequence reads: CSVERGTGAGANVLTF. Together with reference TRBV29-1 and TRBJ2-6, the CDR3 gives the full variable domain: SAVISQKPSRDICQRGTSLTIQCQVDSQVTMMFWYRQQPGQSLTLIATANQGSEATYESGFVIDKFPISRPNLTFSTLTVSNMSPEDSSIYLCSVERGTGAGANVLTFGAGSRLTVL.